Presented here are 23 T cell receptor beta chains from one specimen sequenced in a study of cytomegalovirus exposure and HLA in healthy donors. Both 60 Vbeta primers and 13 Jbeta primers went into the PCR. Measured with immunoSEQ multiplex PCR; TCRdb has only the in-frame clones, and not every one. The data show about 150,000 clones, more than 75% seen once. Sequenced: PBMCs. The receptors were sampled from a woman in her thirties or forties in good health and CMV-seropositive.

The chain carries TRBV30 and TRBJ2-7, with 7 bases lining up with TRBD2. V was clipped by 2 bases and J by 5 bases; unmatched bases: 6. Looked up from germline, CDR1 is GTSNPN and CDR2 is SVGIG (reference sequence). The CDR3 consists of 13 residues. CDR3: CAWSHGGSHEQYF. CDR3 DNA sequence: TGTGCCTGGAGTCATGGCGGGAGCCACGAGCAGTACTTC.

The rearrangement uses TRBV6-1 and TRBJ2-3, with D perhaps matching TRBD2 (6 bases). Germline CDR1 reads MNHNS; CDR2 reads SASEGT. This CDR3 spans 17 amino acids. V lost 2 bases, J lost 3 bases, and 18 bases lay in between. CDR3 amino acids: CASSERISAGRTDTQYF. CDR3 coding DNA: TGTGCCAGCAGTGAAAGAATTTCGGCGGGACGGACAGATACGCAGTATTTT.

The DNA for the CDR3 is TGTGCCAGCAGCGGAGAAACAGGGGGCGCATACTATGGCTACACCTTC. Translating gives CASSGETGGAYYGYTF. The chain joins TRBV9 to TRBJ1-2, with 9 bases matching TRBD1. V dropped 3 bases and J dropped 3; count of bases not matched to a gene: 9. Germline values: CDR1 SGDLS, CDR2 YYNGEE. This CDR3 region has 16 residues.

The chain employs TRBV2 and TRBJ1-5; D might be TRBD1 (5 bases). Per germline, CDR1 SNHLY and CDR2 FYNNEI. The CDR3 has 17 amino acids. V lost 6 bases and J lost 0, with 18 bases in between. CDR3 in DNA: TGTGCCAGCAGCCCCCCCGACAGTCCCTATAGCAATCAGCCCCAGCATTTT. Amino acids: CASSPPDSPYSNQPQHF.

The chain joins TRBV2 to TRBJ2-3; possibly TRBD1 for D (5 bases). The CDR3 is made up of 14 amino acids. Germline CDR1 SNHLY, CDR2 FYNNEI. The V and J ends lost 1 base and 3 bases respectively, with 8 bases between them. DNA of the CDR3: TGTGCCAGCAGTGAAGAACCAGGGACAGATACGCAGTATTTT. It translates to CASSEEPGTDTQYF. Full variable domain (outside the CDR3, taken from reference TRBV2 and TRBJ2-3): EPEVTQTPSHQVTQMGQEVILRCVPISNHLYFYWYRQILGQKVEFLVSFYNNEISEKSEIFDDQFSVERPDGSNFTLKIRSTKLEDSAMYFCASSEEPGTDTQYFGPGTRLTVL.

The chain links TRBV7-8 to TRBJ2-6; D ambiguous. Germline V CDR1 and CDR2: SGHVS, FQNEAQ. Trimming took 3 bases from V and 2 from J, leaving 11 bases between them. The CDR3 spans 16 residues. Here the CDR3 DNA reads TGTGCCAGCAGCTTCCCGGGTATTACTGGGGCCAACGTCCTGACTTTC. It is translated as CASSFPGITGANVLTF.

J is TRBJ1-1 and V is TRBV18; the D is unclear. Germline V CDR1 and CDR2: KGHSH, LQKENI. V lost 3 bases and J lost 1, with 9 bases in between. The CDR3 is 14 residues long. The CDR3 protein is CASSPGLENTEAFF. The CDR3 nucleotides read TGTGCCAGCTCACCCGGGTTAGAGAACACTGAAGCTTTCTTT.

The rearrangement joins TRBV19 to TRBJ2-3; the match to TRBD2 covers 10 bases. Germline assignment: CDR1 LNHDA and CDR2 SQIVND (reference sequence). There are 15 residues in the CDR3. J gave up 4 bases and V 7 bases, and 8 bases lay outside the gene matches. CDR3: CASNVRLAGADTQYF. CDR3 nucleotides: TGTGCCAGTAATGTTCGGCTAGCGGGAGCAGATACGCAGTATTTT.

The genes are TRBV25-1 and TRBJ2-1, with 7 bases that match TRBD2. This CDR3 has 16 residues. V lost 4 bases to trimming and J lost 1 base; unmatched junction nucleotides: 7. Germline V gene sequence: CDR1 MGHDK, CDR2 SYGVNS. CDR3 in amino acids: CASSVVAGGSYNEQFF. The CDR3 DNA is TGTGCCAGCAGTGTAGTAGCGGGTGGGTCCTACAATGAGCAGTTCTTC.

This clone has just a few counts. The chain is built from TRBV5-1 and TRBJ2-5; 8 nucleotides align to TRBD1. Trimming at V came to 0 bases and at J to 1 base, leaving 5 bases not matched to a gene. This CDR3 spans 16 amino acids. CDR1 is SGHRS and CDR2 is YFSETQ in the germline V gene. CDR3 coding DNA: TGCGCCAGCAGCTTGGATGGGACAGGCAGCCAAGAGACCCAGTACTTC. This encodes CASSLDGTGSQETQYF.

This chain uses TRBV7-2 with TRBJ2-7; 10 bases map to TRBD1. This CDR3 region has 15 residues. Germline assignment: CDR1 SGHTA and CDR2 FQGNSA. V was clipped by 0 bases and J by 2 bases; unmatched bases: 1. DNA for the CDR3: TGTGCCAGCAGCTTAGCGACAGGGGGCACCTACGAGCAGTACTTC. This translates into CASSLATGGTYEQYF.

This clone appeared a few times. The chain recombines TRBV5-1 with TRBJ2-4, with D perhaps TRBD1 (6 bases). The germline V gene has CDR1 SGHRS and CDR2 YFSETQ. V lost 0 bases, J lost 8 bases, and 12 bases lay in between. CDR3 size: 14 residues. In nucleotides, the CDR3 is TGCGCCAGCAGCTTGGGGGGGCGAGGCTACATTCAGTACTTC. Amino acids: CASSLGGRGYIQYF.

About this clone itself: Other DNA sequences in the sample encode the same CDR3. The chain employs TRBV18 and TRBJ2-5, with TRBD1 identical over 7 bases. There are 13 residues in the CDR3. Losses at the gene ends were 3 bases for V and 2 bases for J; bases not matched to a gene: 0. CDR1 is KGHSH and CDR2 is LQKENI in the germline V gene. The CDR3 protein is CASSPGQQETQYF. The DNA of the CDR3 is TGTGCCAGCTCACCGGGACAGCAAGAGACCCAGTACTTC.

The rearrangement joins TRBV13 to TRBJ2-7; D perhaps matches TRBD2 (5 bases). Germline CDR1 is PRHDT and CDR2 is FYEKMQ (reference sequence). V shed 6 bases and J shed 2 bases, with 14 bases lying between them. The length of the CDR3 is 14 residues. CDR3 DNA: TGTGCCAGCAGGACTAAAGGACGGACCTACGAGCAGTACTTC. The encoded protein is CASRTKGRTYEQYF.

In its sample, this clone was seen a few times. J is TRBJ2-4 and V is TRBV28; a weak D match, TRBD1 (5 bases). Germline V lookup: CDR1 MDHEN, CDR2 SYDVKM. The CDR3 consists of 16 residues. V gave up 7 bases and J gave up 0 bases, with 16 bases separating them. Here the CDR3 reads CASNPTGFTAKNIQYF. The CDR3 bases are TGTGCCAGCAATCCAACAGGCTTCACAGCCAAAAACATTCAGTACTTC.

The chain is built from TRBV6-5 and TRBJ2-1, with D perhaps matching TRBD1 (5 bases). Germline CDR1 and CDR2: MNHEY and SVGAGI. The V gene lost 2 bases and the J gene lost 3 bases, with 8 bases spanning the gap. The CDR3 length is 14 residues. CDR3: CASSYNRHYNEQFF. The CDR3 region has the DNA TGTGCCAGCAGTTACAACAGGCACTACAATGAGCAGTTCTTC.

The J gene is TRBJ2-5, the V gene TRBV5-1; the match to TRBD1 covers 8 bases. The CDR3 runs to 17 residues. J was trimmed by 4 bases and V by 7 bases; bases with no gene match: 18. Germline V gives CDR1 SGHRS, CDR2 YFSETQ. In DNA form, the CDR3 reads TGCGCCAGCCGTGAGACTTGGACAGGGAAGTTCGGAGAGACCCAGTACTTC. This encodes CASRETWTGKFGETQYF.

V and J are TRBV19 and TRBJ2-7; D perhaps matches TRBD2 (6 bases). The length of the CDR3 is 16 residues. Trimming took 4 bases from V and 0 from J, leaving 16 bases between them. Per the germline V gene, CDR1 is LNHDA and CDR2 is SQIVND (reference sequence). The CDR3 reads CASSTTRAGSSYEQYF. The CDR3, as DNA: TGTGCCAGTAGTACAACCAGGGCGGGGAGCTCCTACGAGCAGTACTTC.

J is TRBJ2-7 and V is TRBV6-5, with 10 bases fitting TRBD1. Trimming removed 6 bases from V and 0 bases from J; junction bases left unmatched: 5. The CDR3 is 15 residues long. Germline V gene lookup returns CDR1 MNHEY and CDR2 SVGAGI. CDR3 residues: CASSPTGGYSYEQYF. DNA of the CDR3: TGTGCCAGCAGCCCGACAGGGGGCTACTCCTACGAGCAGTACTTC.

This clone was seen only a few times. The chain couples TRBV5-5 to TRBJ1-2; D is unclear. Germline values: CDR1 SGHKS, CDR2 YYEKEE (reference sequence). This CDR3 is built from 11 residues. V was cut by 7 bases and J by 0 bases, with 4 bases left in between. The CDR3 sequence is CASYSNYGYTF. The CDR3 DNA sequence: TGTGCCAGCTATTCTAACTATGGCTACACCTTC.

The chain employs TRBV29-1 and TRBJ2-3; TRBD2 matches at 12 bases. The CDR3 totals 16 residues. Trimming cost V 6 bases and J 3 bases; bases outside gene matches: 10. Germline V lookup: CDR1 SQVTM, CDR2 ANQGSEA. CDR3 DNA sequence: TGCAGCGTCCGGACTAGCGGGAAAGGTGGGACAGATACGCAGTATTTT. It yields the protein CSVRTSGKGGTDTQYF.

As for this clone: Other DNA variants within this sample encode the same CDR3. The chain has TRBV5-1 and TRBJ2-1; 11 nucleotides line up with TRBD2. In germline, CDR1 is SGHRS, CDR2 YFSETQ. The length of the CDR3 is 15 residues. After removal of 4 bases from V and 8 bases from J, the junction contained 8 bases not matched to a gene. CDR3 region: CASSLTSGSGYEQFF. The CDR3 coding sequence is TGCGCCAGCAGCCTAACTAGCGGGAGTGGCTATGAGCAGTTCTTC.

This sequence joins TRBV10-3 and TRBJ2-2; TRBD1 matches at 7 bases. Germline V gene sequence: CDR1 ENHRY, CDR2 SYGVKD. V lost 4 bases and J lost 3; bases outside the gene matches: 5. This CDR3 contains 15 residues. The CDR3 DNA reads TGTGCCATCAGTGCAGGGGACAGATACACCGGGGAGCTGTTTTTT. This gives the protein CAISAGDRYTGELFF.